This T cell receptor beta chain was sequenced during a study of T cells in Graves' hyperthyroidism and ophthalmopathy. Overall study: Initial diagnosis, before any treatment, was when peripheral blood was collected. Findings of the study overall: Expanded thyroid clonotypes (above 0.001) were mostly also found in blood. By a 13 V-J model, ophthalmopathy was set apart from stable hyperthyroidism.

RNA transcripts provided the source from which TCR beta CDR3 regions were amplified. In the first-round RT-PCR of the TCR CDR3, the HTBI primer set was used. TCRdb passed the multiplex PCR reads through MiXCR, listing each CDR3 protein once. The repertoire has 550,000 to 650,000 distinct CDR3 sequences, over 11% of them found once; the top ten carry less than 6%. PBMCs were derived from around 10 ml fresh peripheral blood. Trimming cost V 4 bases and J 0 bases, with 9 bases left between them. This CDR3 region has 13 residues. CDR1 is DFQATT, CDR2 SNEGSKA, per germline (reference sequence). This clonotype was picked up many times. What it recognizes is unknown.

V gene TRBV20-1 combines with J gene TRBJ1-1; the D is unclear. Material for sequencing was blood. The sequence came from a woman in her twenties or thirties with Graves' hyperthyroidism that later progressed to Graves' ophthalmopathy. CDR3 loop: CSAIPNMNTEAFF. CDR3 in DNA: TGCAGTGCTATCCCCAACATGAACACTGAAGCTTTCTTT.